The rows below give T cell receptor beta chains drawn from one sample of a study of vaccination and CD4 T cells after COVID-19. MiXCR, applied by TCRdb to the PCR reads, yields one record per CDR3 protein. Here the sample spans some 7,000 distinct CDR3 sequences, roughly two fifths being singletons. For these receptors, no antigen is known. The material sequenced was CD4+ T cells from blood, cultured in vitro. Source of these receptors: a human donor in good health. The CDR3 runs from the conserved cysteine through the conserved F or W. A D gene is named only where the DNA matches it firmly. Part of the rows lack a size; the others show once, few, many or a class for expanded clones.

D	size	J	V	CDR3	DNA
NA	few	TRBJ1-2	TRBV7-9	CASTPLGGTLNYGYTF	TGTGCCAGCACCCCTTTGGGGGGAACCCTTAACTATGGCTACACCTTC
NA	few	TRBJ2-5	TRBV29-1	CSGWKETQYF	TGCAGCGGGTGGAAAGAGACCCAGTACTTC
NA	few	TRBJ1-5	TRBV12-3/TRBV12-4	CASSYRPTQPQHF	TGTGCCAGCAGTTACCGGCCTACTCAGCCCCAGCATTTT
TRBD2	NA	TRBJ2-7	TRBV20-1	CSGAGRGGSGQYF	TGCAGTGGGGCTGGGCGGGGGGGCTCTGGGCAGTACTTC
TRBD1	NA	TRBJ2-3	TRBV24-1	CATSPTTGGSTDTQYF	TGTGCCACCAGCCCAACAACAGGGGGCTCGACAGATACGCAGTATTTT
NA	few	TRBJ1-5	TRBV30	CAWSVDSYNQPQHF	TGTGCCTGGAGTGTAGACAGCTACAATCAGCCCCAGCATTTT
NA	NA	TRBJ1-2	TRBV10-3	CAITTGFGGYTF	TGTGCCATAACTACAGGGTTCGGGGGCTACACCTTC
TRBD1	NA	TRBJ1-2	TRBV6-4	CASRPQGGANYGYTF	TGTGCCAGCAGGCCACAGGGGGGAGCTAACTATGGCTACACCTTC
NA	few	TRBJ1-6	TRBV6-5	CASSYSNQPSSYNSPLHF	TGTGCCAGCAGTTACTCGAACCAGCCTAGCTCCTATAATTCACCCCTCCACTTT
NA	NA	TRBJ1-1	TRBV25-1	CASSELRMGNTEAFF	TGTGCCAGCAGTGAATTAAGGATGGGGAACACTGAAGCTTTCTTT
TRBD1	NA	TRBJ1-2	TRBV5-1	CASSLGGQGTNYGYTF	TGCGCCAGCAGCTTGGGAGGACAGGGAACGAACTATGGCTACACCTTC
NA	medium-sized	TRBJ1-2	TRBV20-1	CSALSTGSYGYTF	TGCAGTGCTCTAAGTACAGGGAGCTATGGCTACACCTTC
NA	NA	TRBJ2-1	TRBV5-8	CASSLATGRFF	TGTGCCAGCAGCCTTGCTACAGGGCGGTTCTTC
TRBD2	NA	TRBJ2-3	TRBV7-2	CASSLEALAGEDTQYF	TGTGCCAGCAGCTTAGAGGCCCTAGCGGGGGAAGATACGCAGTATTTT
NA	NA	TRBJ1-6	TRBV25-1	CASRASGGHSPLHF	TGTGCCAGCAGGGCATCGGGCGGTCATTCACCCCTCCACTTT
NA	few	TRBJ1-2	TRBV6-5	CASSYSSWSGKTGRPGYTF	TGTGCCAGCAGTTACTCATCTTGGTCGGGGAAAACAGGGCGTCCTGGCTACACCTTC
NA	NA	TRBJ1-1	TRBV6-5	CASSYWENTEAFF	TGTGCCAGCAGTTACTGGGAGAACACTGAAGCTTTCTTT
TRBD1	NA	TRBJ1-2	TRBV12-3/TRBV12-4	CASRDRGRKGYTF	TGTGCCAGCAGAGACAGGGGGCGCAAAGGCTACACCTTC
NA	NA	TRBJ2-5	TRBV20-1	CSASGLQETQYF	TGCAGTGCTAGCGGATTACAAGAGACCCAGTACTTC
TRBD1	few	TRBJ1-1	TRBV7-9	CASRPPGQSEAFF	TGTGCCAGCAGACCTCCGGGACAGAGCGAAGCTTTCTTT
TRBD1	NA	TRBJ1-1	TRBV27	CASAARTGVGFTEAFF	TGTGCCAGCGCGGCGAGGACAGGGGTGGGGTTCACTGAAGCTTTCTTT
NA	few	TRBJ1-6	TRBV19	CASNNGGDSPLHF	TGTGCCAGTAACAACGGAGGGGATTCACCCCTCCACTTT
NA	NA	TRBJ1-2	TRBV6-1	CASSEGSFGYTF	TGTGCCAGCAGTGAAGGGAGTTTTGGCTACACCTTC
TRBD1	NA	TRBJ2-5	TRBV7-6	CASSLEPQGAKETQYF	TGTGCCAGCAGCTTAGAACCACAGGGGGCTAAAGAGACCCAGTACTTC
TRBD1	few	TRBJ1-1	TRBV20-1	CSASGDRGNEAFF	TGCAGTGCTAGCGGGGACAGGGGCAATGAAGCTTTCTTT
NA	NA	TRBJ2-6	TRBV6-5	CASSYSINSGANVLTF	TGTGCCAGCAGTTACTCGATCAACTCTGGGGCCAACGTCCTGACTTTC
TRBD2	once	TRBJ2-3	TRBV7-3	CASSLGGIVDTQYF	TGTGCCAGCAGCCTGGGGGGGATAGTGGATACGCAGTATTTT
NA	few	TRBJ1-1	TRBV20-1	CSARPPGRGDAEAFF	TGCAGTGCTAGGCCGCCGGGGCGGGGGGACGCTGAAGCTTTCTTT
TRBD2	NA	TRBJ2-3	TRBV20-1	CSARDPLAASTDTQYF	TGCAGTGCTAGAGACCCCCTAGCGGCTAGCACAGATACGCAGTATTTT
TRBD1	NA	TRBJ2-1	TRBV27	CASGRQGGYNEQFF	TGTGCCAGCGGGAGACAGGGGGGCTACAATGAGCAGTTCTTC
NA	NA	TRBJ1-1	TRBV27	CASMRMNTEAFF	TGTGCCAGCATGAGGATGAACACTGAAGCTTTCTTT
TRBD1	NA	TRBJ1-2	TRBV7-3	CASSLQGAYGYTF	TGTGCCAGCAGCTTACAGGGGGCCTATGGCTACACCTTC
NA	few	TRBJ1-6	TRBV21-1	CASSKGRGSPLHF	TGTGCCAGCAGCAAGGGCAGGGGTTCACCCCTCCACTTT
NA	few	TRBJ1-1	TRBV7-3	CASSWNGDAEAFF	TGTGCCAGCAGTTGGAATGGGGACGCTGAAGCTTTCTTT
TRBD1	NA	TRBJ1-1	TRBV20-1	CSASPTGMNTEAFF	TGCAGTGCTAGCCCGACAGGGATGAACACTGAAGCTTTCTTT
TRBD1	NA	TRBJ1-2	TRBV18	CASSPHSLRTGTLDGYTF	TGTGCCAGCTCACCACATTCCCTCAGGACAGGGACGTTGGATGGCTACACCTTC
NA	NA	TRBJ1-2	TRBV2	CASSESVSLGYTF	TGTGCCAGCAGTGAAAGTGTCAGTCTAGGCTACACCTTC
NA	NA	TRBJ1-1	TRBV6-1	CASSDGDTEAFF	TGTGCCAGCAGTGACGGGGACACTGAAGCTTTCTTT
TRBD2	NA	TRBJ2-3	TRBV7-7	CASSMSGASTDTQYF	TGTGCTAGCAGCATGAGCGGGGCTAGCACAGATACGCAGTATTTT
NA	NA	TRBJ2-7	TRBV5-1	CASSLATEQYF	TGCGCCAGCAGCTTGGCAACCGAGCAGTACTTC
NA	once	TRBJ2-7	TRBV19	CASSSGPRLNYEQYF	TGTGCCAGTAGTTCCGGGCCCAGGCTAAACTACGAGCAGTACTTC
NA	few	TRBJ2-5	TRBV20-1	CSARYSGYQETQYF	TGCAGTGCTAGATACAGCGGCTACCAAGAGACCCAGTACTTC
NA	NA	TRBJ2-5	TRBV2	CASSYRVEETQYF	TGTGCCAGCAGTTACAGGGTGGAGGAGACCCAGTACTTC
NA	NA	TRBJ2-1	TRBV20-1	CSARDQNFLRDHDEQFF	TGCAGTGCTAGAGACCAAAATTTCCTCAGGGATCACGATGAGCAGTTCTTC
NA	NA	TRBJ1-6	TRBV6-2/TRBV6-3	CASSPLGAAASYNSPLHF	TGTGCCAGCAGTCCTTTGGGGGCTGCTGCCTCCTATAATTCACCCCTCCACTTT
NA	NA	TRBJ2-7	TRBV12-3/TRBV12-4	CASSERYEQYF	TGTGCCAGCAGCGAAAGATACGAGCAGTACTTC
NA	few	TRBJ1-1	TRBV7-9	CASSLNSVAAFF	TGTGCCAGCAGCTTAAATTCGGTGGCCGCTTTCTTT
NA	few	TRBJ1-2	TRBV6-5	CASSWSQGENGYTF	TGTGCCAGCAGTTGGTCACAGGGAGAGAACGGCTACACCTTC
NA	NA	TRBJ1-2	TRBV29-1	CSVQSGAYGYTF	TGCAGCGTTCAGTCAGGGGCCTATGGCTACACCTTC
NA	few	TRBJ1-1	TRBV7-9	CASSSGGWGHQMAFF	TGTGCCAGCAGCTCGGGGGGGTGGGGACATCAAATGGCTTTCTTT
NA	NA	TRBJ1-2	TRBV6-1	CASSRSGNYGYTF	TGTGCCAGCAGTCGGAGTGGGAACTATGGCTACACCTTC
NA	NA	TRBJ1-1	TRBV6-1	CASRGSPNTEAFF	TGTGCCAGCAGGGGGTCCCCGAACACTGAAGCTTTCTTT
TRBD2	few	TRBJ2-7	TRBV6-1	CASSVSGSSYEQYF	TGTGCCAGCAGTGTAAGCGGGAGCTCCTACGAGCAGTACTTC
NA	few	TRBJ2-3	TRBV7-9	CASSLFREGTDTQYF	TGTGCCAGCAGCTTATTTAGGGAGGGCACAGATACGCAGTATTTT
TRBD1	NA	TRBJ2-7	TRBV6-1	CASRKTGVGSYEQYF	TGTGCCAGCAGGAAGACAGGGGTTGGGTCCTACGAGCAGTACTTC
NA	few	TRBJ2-1	TRBV15	CATSREEYNEQFF	TGTGCCACCAGCAGAGAGGAATACAATGAGCAGTTCTTC
TRBD1	NA	TRBJ2-2	TRBV10-3	CAISTGTGAPGELFF	TGTGCCATCAGTACCGGGACAGGGGCCCCCGGGGAGCTGTTTTTT
TRBD1	NA	TRBJ2-1	TRBV4-2	CASSQDEGAGYNEQFF	TGTGCCAGCAGCCAAGATGAGGGGGCGGGCTACAATGAGCAGTTCTTC
NA	NA	TRBJ1-5	TRBV27	CASRTTTGTNNQPQHF	TGTGCCAGCCGAACCACAACCGGGACAAACAATCAGCCCCAGCATTTT